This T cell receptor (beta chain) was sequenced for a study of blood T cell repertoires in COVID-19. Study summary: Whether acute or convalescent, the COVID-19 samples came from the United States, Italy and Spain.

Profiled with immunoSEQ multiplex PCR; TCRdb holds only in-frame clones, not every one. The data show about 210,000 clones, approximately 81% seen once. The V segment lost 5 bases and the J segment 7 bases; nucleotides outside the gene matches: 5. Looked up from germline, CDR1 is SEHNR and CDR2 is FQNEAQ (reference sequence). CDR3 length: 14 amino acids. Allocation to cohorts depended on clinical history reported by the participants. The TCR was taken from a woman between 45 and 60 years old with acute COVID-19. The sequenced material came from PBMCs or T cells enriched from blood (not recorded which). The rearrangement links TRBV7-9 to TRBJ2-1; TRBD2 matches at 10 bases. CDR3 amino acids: CASSELAGLNEQFF. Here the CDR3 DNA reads TGTGCCAGCAGCGAACTAGCGGGGCTTAATGAGCAGTTCTTC.